The following is a T cell receptor (beta chain) sequence with its context. The antigen remains unidentified. The data stem from a study of CD8 T cell repertoires and HIV-1 epitope variants. For the study at large: Enriched T cells were co-cultured with equal numbers of autologous T cell-negative antigen-presenting cells. Separate from the cultures, 1M uncultured T cells served as baseline. Study results and limitations: The assay identified only TCR beta chains of antigen-proliferating T cells. Of some ten antigen-specific beta clonotypes, over 5 appeared to cross-react with escape variants.

Some clones are missing from TCRdb's copy, which holds only in-frame ones; the method was immunoSEQ multiplex PCR. Found here are under 100,000 clones, roughly four fifths of them singletons; the top ten hold 25% to 30%. The germline CDR1 and CDR2 sequences are MDHEN and SYDVKM. V was shortened by 8 bases and J by 5 bases, with 16 bases between the two germline ends. The CDR3 totals 14 residues. The specimen was uncultured baseline CD8+ T cells from peripheral blood mononuclear cells (PBMCs). This chain uses TRBV28 with TRBJ1-5; D is ambiguous. This sequence originates from a male donor with HIV. CDR3 residues: CASSELDGYQPQHF. CDR3 coding DNA: TGTGCCAGCTCCGAACTGGACGGCTATCAGCCCCAGCATTTT.